This paragraph covers one TCR beta chain sequence. The antigen this receptor binds is unknown. No clone much larger than this one lies a single base away; base qualities are absent. This specimen comes from a study of blood T cell repertoires in COVID-19 (dated by TCRdb to 2020 to 2021). Broadly, across the study: Collaborator samples came from the United States, Italy and Spain and covered acute and convalescent phases of COVID-19. The material from the prospective study consisted of cDNA or gDNA derived from T cells, B-cell-depleted T cells, or PBMCs. Subjects who had been exposed to COVID-19, were actively infected with it, or had recovered from it provided the deeply sampled blood TCRbeta repertoires that made up the dataset. The repertoires were released in a freely available public database intended as a resource for research on the immune response to SARS-CoV-2. The samples were drawn from the first 160 participants of the ongoing ImmuneRACE study and from 1,254 subjects provided by 6 global collaborators. Sample metadata almost always included a de-identified subject ID, COVID-19 status, age in years and sex. Where available, HLA class I and class II types were obtained from metadata supplied by the sample provider rather than from assay-based typing.

General study outcomes and caveats: The amount of clinical and demographic metadata varied by source and participant and was provided uncurated.

TCRbeta CDR3 regions were amplified from genomic DNA using the immunoSEQ Assay, a bias-controlled multiplex PCR. The original pipeline was this. The number of nucleated cells in each sample was estimated by amplification of reference gene primers within the assay. Sequence reads were collapsed and filtered to measure the absolute abundance of every unique TCRbeta CDR3 rearrangement. For each sample, productive Simpson clonality was calculated as the square root of Simpson's diversity index over productive rearrangements. Here the immuneACCESS table is served through TCRdb, limited to in-frame sequences with V and J called. Missing clones are a known gap in these copies; in checked studies unresolved V genes cover under half, and the rest lacks a known reason. The DNA gave D and trimming, while V, J and clone size come from that table. Within this sample are some 270,000 clones, with 75% to 90% of them counted one time only. Around 3.2% of the sample comes from the top ten.

Enrolling through a virtual design, the prospective study's participants ranged in age from roughly 18 to 95 years and lived across about two dozen United States geographic areas. In the prospective study, participants were assigned to cohorts based on the clinical history participants reported in a screening survey and a study questionnaire. Exposed participants had been in contact, within 2 weeks of entering the study, with a person who had a PCR-confirmed or clinician-diagnosed case of COVID-19. In the prospective study, mobile phlebotomists collected whole blood, serum and a nasopharyngeal or oropharyngeal swab from each participant. Additional blood draws and questionnaires over an approximately 2-month period could optionally be provided by prospective study participants. Before DNA extraction, prospective study blood samples were shipped either frozen or at room temperature. Sequences were obtained from PBMCs or T cells enriched from blood (not recorded which). This TCR came from a woman aged 40 to 50 who had been exposed to COVID-19.

The nucleotides are TGTGCCAGCAGCCTACTACCAACAGGGCCTCGCTCTGGAAACACCATATATTTT. Its product reads: CASSLLPTGPRSGNTIYF. Recombination connected TRBV7-3 to TRBJ1-3; TRBD1 could be the D gene, as 6 bases match. The CDR3, from cysteine to phenylalanine, totals 18 residues. Just CDR3 DNA is preserved here, 54 bases in frame from base 1. The junction shows trimming of 5 bases on V and 0 bases on J, plus 20 bases between the germline ends. CDR1 SGHTA and CDR2 FQGTGA are derived from the germline V gene.